The clone carrying this TCR beta chain was seen repeatedly, ten times or more. The CDR3 runs 17 residues. Germline V gives CDR1 SNHLY, CDR2 FYNNEI. The V and J ends lost 11 bases and 8 bases, in that order; junction bases with no gene match: 19. Template material for amplifying TCR beta CDR3 regions consisted of RNA transcripts. The HTBI primer set served for first-round RT-PCR of the TCR CDR3. TCRdb redid the calling of the multiplex PCR reads with MiXCR, one entry per CDR3 protein. This table has 600,000 to 900,000 distinct CDR3 sequences, roughly 15% appearing once. These data originate in a study of T cells in Graves' hyperthyroidism and ophthalmopathy. The study excluded patients with uncontrolled infection, other autoimmune disease, pregnancy or lactation.

The rearrangement links TRBV2 to TRBJ2-1; 12 bases line up with TRBD2. The source material was blood. This TCR came from a man aged 18 to 30 with Graves' hyperthyroidism. Here the CDR3 DNA reads TGTGCCGGCCAGCCAGCTCTAGCGGGAGGGCCTTTCGATGAGCAGTTCTTC. It specifies CAGQPALAGGPFDEQFF.